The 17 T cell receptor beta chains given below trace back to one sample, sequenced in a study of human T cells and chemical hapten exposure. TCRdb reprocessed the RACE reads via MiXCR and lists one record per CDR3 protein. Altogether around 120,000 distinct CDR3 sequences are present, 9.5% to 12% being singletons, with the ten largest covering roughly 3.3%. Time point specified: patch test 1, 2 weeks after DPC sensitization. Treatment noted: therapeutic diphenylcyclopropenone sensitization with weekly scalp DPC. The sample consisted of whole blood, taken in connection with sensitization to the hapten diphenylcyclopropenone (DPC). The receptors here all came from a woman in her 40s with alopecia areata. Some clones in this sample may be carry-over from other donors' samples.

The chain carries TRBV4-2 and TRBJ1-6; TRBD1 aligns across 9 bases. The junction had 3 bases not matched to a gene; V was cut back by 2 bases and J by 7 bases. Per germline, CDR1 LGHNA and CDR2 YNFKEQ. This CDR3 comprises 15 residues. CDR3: CASSQPDRGNSPLHF. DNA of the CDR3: TGTGCCAGCAGCCAACCGGACAGGGGAAATTCACCCCTCCACTTT.

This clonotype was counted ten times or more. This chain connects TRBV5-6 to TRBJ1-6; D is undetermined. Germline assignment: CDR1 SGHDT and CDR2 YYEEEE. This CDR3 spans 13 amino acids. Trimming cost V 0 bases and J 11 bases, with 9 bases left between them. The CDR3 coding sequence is TGTGCCAGCAGCTTGGCTCCCGTACCACCCCTCCACTTT. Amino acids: CASSLAPVPPLHF.

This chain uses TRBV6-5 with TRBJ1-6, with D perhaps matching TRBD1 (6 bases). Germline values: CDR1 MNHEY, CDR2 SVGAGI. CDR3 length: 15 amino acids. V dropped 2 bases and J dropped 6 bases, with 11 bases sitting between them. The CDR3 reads CASSYDGQRNSPLHF. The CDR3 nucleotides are TGTGCCAGCAGTTACGATGGACAGCGTAATTCACCCCTCCACTTT.

The CDR3 region has the DNA TGTGCCAGCAGCCAAGGGGGACAGGGACGCTACTTCCCCTACGAGCAGTACTTC. This gives the protein CASSQGGQGRYFPYEQYF. The chain uses TRBV12-3 or TRBV12-4 and TRBJ2-7; 9 nucleotides align to TRBD1. The junction had 17 bases not matched to a gene; V was cut back by 6 bases and J by 2 bases. The CDR3 consists of 18 residues.

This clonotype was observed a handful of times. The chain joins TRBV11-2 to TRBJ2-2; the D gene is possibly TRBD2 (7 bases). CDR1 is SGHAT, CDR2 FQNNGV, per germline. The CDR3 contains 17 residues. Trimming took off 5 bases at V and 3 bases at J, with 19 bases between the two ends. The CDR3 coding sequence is TGTGCCAGCAGCCGGGGGCCAGCGGGATTCGACACCGGGGAGCTGTTTTTT. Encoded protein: CASSRGPAGFDTGELFF.

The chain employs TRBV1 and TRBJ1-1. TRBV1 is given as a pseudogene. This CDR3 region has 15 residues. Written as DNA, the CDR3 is TGCACCAGCAGTAAGACCGGACGCGTGAACACTGAAGCTTTCTTT. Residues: CTSSKTGRVNTEAFF.

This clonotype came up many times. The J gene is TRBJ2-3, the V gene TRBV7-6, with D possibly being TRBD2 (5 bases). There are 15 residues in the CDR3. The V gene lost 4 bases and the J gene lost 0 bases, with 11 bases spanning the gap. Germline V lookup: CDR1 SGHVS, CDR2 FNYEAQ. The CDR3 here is CASSSGSLSTDTQYF. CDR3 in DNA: TGTGCCAGCAGCTCGGGGTCCCTTAGCACAGATACGCAGTATTTT.

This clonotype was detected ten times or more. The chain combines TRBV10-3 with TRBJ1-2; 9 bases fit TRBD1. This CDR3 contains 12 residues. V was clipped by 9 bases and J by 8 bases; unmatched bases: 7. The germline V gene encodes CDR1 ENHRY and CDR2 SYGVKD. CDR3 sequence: CAMGGQGYGYTF. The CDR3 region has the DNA TGTGCCATGGGGGGACAGGGATACGGCTACACCTTC.

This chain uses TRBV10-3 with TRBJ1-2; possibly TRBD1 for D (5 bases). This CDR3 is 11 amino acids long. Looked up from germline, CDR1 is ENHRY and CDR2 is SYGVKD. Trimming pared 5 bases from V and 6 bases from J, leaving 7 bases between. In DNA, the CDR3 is TGTGCCATCAGTTCAGGGAATGGCTACACCTTC. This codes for CAISSGNGYTF.

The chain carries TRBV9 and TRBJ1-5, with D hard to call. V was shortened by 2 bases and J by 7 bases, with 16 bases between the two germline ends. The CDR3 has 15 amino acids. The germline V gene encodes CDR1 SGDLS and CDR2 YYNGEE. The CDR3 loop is CASSVDGSLGQPQHF. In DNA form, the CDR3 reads TGTGCCAGCAGCGTGGACGGATCTTTGGGGCAGCCCCAGCATTTT.

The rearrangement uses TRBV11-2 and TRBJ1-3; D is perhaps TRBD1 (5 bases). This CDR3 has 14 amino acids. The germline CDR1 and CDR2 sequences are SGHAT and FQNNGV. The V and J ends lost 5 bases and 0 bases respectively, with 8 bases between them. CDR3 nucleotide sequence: TGTGCCAGCAGCCCGACAGACTCTGGAAACACCATATATTTT. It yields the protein CASSPTDSGNTIYF. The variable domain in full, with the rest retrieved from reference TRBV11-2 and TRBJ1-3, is EAGVAQSPRYKIIEKRQSVAFWCNPISGHATLYWYQQILGQGPKLLIQFQNNGVVDDSQLPKDRFSAERLKGVDSTLKIQPAKLEDSAVYLCASSPTDSGNTIYFGEGSWLTVV.

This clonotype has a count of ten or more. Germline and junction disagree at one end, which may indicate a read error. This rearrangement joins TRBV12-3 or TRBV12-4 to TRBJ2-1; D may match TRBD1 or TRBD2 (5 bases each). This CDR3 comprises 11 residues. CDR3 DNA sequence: TGTGCCAGCAGTTTTTGGGCAGGGACCTACTTC. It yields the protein CASSFWAGTYF.

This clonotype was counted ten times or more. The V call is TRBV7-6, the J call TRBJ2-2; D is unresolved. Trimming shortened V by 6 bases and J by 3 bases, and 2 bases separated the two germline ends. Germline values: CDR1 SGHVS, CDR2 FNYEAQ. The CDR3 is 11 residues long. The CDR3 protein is CASRDTGELFF. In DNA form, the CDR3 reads TGTGCCAGCAGAGACACCGGGGAGCTGTTTTTT.

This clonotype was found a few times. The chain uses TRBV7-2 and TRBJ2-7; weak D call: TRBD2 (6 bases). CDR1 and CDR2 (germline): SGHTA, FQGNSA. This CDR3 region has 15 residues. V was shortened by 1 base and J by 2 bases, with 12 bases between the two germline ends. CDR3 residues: CASSLGGGNPYEQYF. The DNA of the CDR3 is TGTGCCAGCAGCTTAGGGGGCGGGAATCCCTACGAGCAGTACTTC.

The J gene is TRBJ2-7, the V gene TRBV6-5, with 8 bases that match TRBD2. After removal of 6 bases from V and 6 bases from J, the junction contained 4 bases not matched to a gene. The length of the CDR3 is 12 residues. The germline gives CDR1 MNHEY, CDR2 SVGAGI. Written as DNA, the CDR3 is TGTGCCAGCAGCTCCACTAGCGGCGAGCAGTACTTC. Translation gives CASSSTSGEQYF.

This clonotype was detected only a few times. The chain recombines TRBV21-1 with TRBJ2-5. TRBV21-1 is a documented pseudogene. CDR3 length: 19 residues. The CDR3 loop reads CASSKAGSRFRGYQETQYF. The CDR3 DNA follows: TGTGCCAGCAGCAAAGCCGGCTCCAGGTTTAGGGGGTACCAAGAGACCCAGTACTTC.

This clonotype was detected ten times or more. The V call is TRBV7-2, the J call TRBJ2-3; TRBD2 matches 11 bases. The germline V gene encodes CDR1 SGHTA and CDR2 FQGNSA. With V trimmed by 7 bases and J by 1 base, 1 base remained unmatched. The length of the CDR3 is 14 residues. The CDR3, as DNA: TGTGCCAGCAAGACTAGCGGGGGCACAGATACGCAGTATTTT. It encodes CASKTSGGTDTQYF.